A selection of T cell receptor beta chains follows, all from one sample in a study of shared clonotypes between healthy human individuals. Method: immunoSEQ multiplex PCR; TCRdb's copy keeps in-frame clones and lacks some. The data contain some 2,400,000 clones, approximately 94% of them seen just once; the ten biggest clones take up roughly 0.13%. The sequencing sample was made of naive CD4+ T cells sorted from blood. These receptors were collected from a man aged 18-30 years in good health. Both conserved end residues are part of each CDR3. A D gene is named only where the DNA matches it firmly. Only part of the rows carry a size: once, few, many, or a class if the clone is expanded.

D gene	J gene	clone size	V gene	CDR3 DNA	CDR3 protein
TRBD1	TRBJ2-1	-	TRBV11-2	TGTGCCAGCAGCTCCATCTCGGGACAGGGAGGGGATGAGCAGTTCTTC	CASSSISGQGGDEQFF
-	TRBJ1-2	-	TRBV28	TGTGCCATCCAAAACAGGGCTGGCTACACCTTC	CAIQNRAGYTF
-	TRBJ2-1	-	TRBV6-1	TGTGCCAGCAGTGAGCTTAGGTCTTACAATGAGCAGTTCTTC	CASSELRSYNEQFF
TRBD1	TRBJ2-2	-	TRBV30	TGTGCCTGGAGGCTGTACAGGGGTAACACCGGGGAGCTGTTTTTT	CAWRLYRGNTGELFF
-	TRBJ2-7	-	TRBV6-5	TGTGCCAGCAGTCAGGGGGGAGAGCAGTACTTC	CASSQGGEQYF
-	TRBJ1-1	-	TRBV6-1	TGTGCCAGCAGTGTAGTGTTGAACACTGAAGCTTTCTTT	CASSVVLNTEAFF
TRBD2	TRBJ2-3	-	TRBV5-4	TGTGCCAGCAGCTGGGGTAGCGGGAGGAGCTTAGGGGCAGATACGCAGTATTTT	CASSWGSGRSLGADTQYF
-	TRBJ2-3	-	TRBV5-1	TGCGCCAGCAGCTTGGCAACGGTGAGCACAGATACGCAGTATTTT	CASSLATVSTDTQYF
-	TRBJ2-5	-	TRBV28	TGTGCCAGCAGTCGGGGCGTAAGGACCCAGTACTTC	CASSRGVRTQYF
-	TRBJ1-2	-	TRBV5-1	TGCGCCAGCAGCTTGTTGGCCAACTATGGCTACACCTTC	CASSLLANYGYTF
-	TRBJ2-3	-	TRBV19	TGTGCCAGTAGTATTGCCCCAAACACAGATACGCAGTATTTT	CASSIAPNTDTQYF
TRBD1	TRBJ1-6	-	TRBV7-9	TGTGCCAGCACCCCGGACAGGGCGTATAATTCACCCCTCCACTTT	CASTPDRAYNSPLHF
-	TRBJ1-2	-	TRBV6-1	TGTGCCAGCAGTGAGGGTAACTATGGCTACACCTTC	CASSEGNYGYTF
TRBD2	TRBJ2-7	-	TRBV2	TGTGCCAGCAGTGCTAGCGGGAGTTTCTCCCACGAGCAGTACTTC	CASSASGSFSHEQYF
TRBD1	TRBJ2-7	-	TRBV4-1	TGCGCCAGCAGCCACATTGGACAGGGGAGGGCCTACGAGCAGTACTTC	CASSHIGQGRAYEQYF
-	TRBJ1-4	-	TRBV6-4	TGTGCCCCCTTAAACGGTGCTGCAGCAACTAATGAAAAACTGTTTTTT	CAPLNGAAATNEKLFF
TRBD1	TRBJ1-6	-	TRBV6-6	TGTGCCAGCACCAGGACAGGGGAATTGGATTCACCCCTCCACTTT	CASTRTGELDSPLHF
-	TRBJ1-6	-	TRBV6-5	TGTGCCAGCAGTTACTCAGGTGCGGCGCCCCTCCACTTT	CASSYSGAAPLHF
-	TRBJ1-1	once	TRBV6-6	TGTGCCAGTCAGCGGGGAGTCATGAACACTGAAGCTTTCTTT	CASQRGVMNTEAFF
-	TRBJ2-7	-	TRBV7-2	TGTGCCAGCAGCCGCAACAGGGATCACGAGCAGTACTTC	CASSRNRDHEQYF
TRBD1	TRBJ2-3	-	TRBV18	TGTGCCAGCTCACCACGACCGGGACAGGGAGGGGAAGATACGCAGTATTTT	CASSPRPGQGGEDTQYF
TRBD1	TRBJ2-4	-	TRBV19	TGTGCCAGTAGTAGTGGACAGGGGAAAGCCAAAAACATTCAGTACTTC	CASSSGQGKAKNIQYF
-	TRBJ1-1	-	TRBV7-2	TGTGCCAGCAGCCAGGGCGTCGGGAAGGGTTTCTTT	CASSQGVGKGFF
-	TRBJ2-2	-	TRBV6-5	TGTGCCAGCAATCAGGGGATGGGCACCGGGGAGCTGTTTTTT	CASNQGMGTGELFF
TRBD2	TRBJ2-1	-	TRBV30	TGTGCCCGCAGACTAGCGGGAGGCAATGAGCAGTTCTTC	CARRLAGGNEQFF
TRBD2	TRBJ2-3	-	TRBV11-3	TGTGCCAGCAGCTTAGATAAAGCGGGAGGGTATGATACGCAGTATTTT	CASSLDKAGGYDTQYF
-	TRBJ2-2	-	TRBV5-4	TGTGCCAGCAGCTTGGACCCGGACAGAACGAACACCGGGGAGCTGTTTTTT	CASSLDPDRTNTGELFF
TRBD2	TRBJ2-7	-	TRBV5-6	TGTGCCAGCAGCTCGCCGGGACTAGCGGGAGGCGAGCAGTACTTC	CASSSPGLAGGEQYF